This entry lists 3 T cell receptor beta chains sequenced from one sample in a study of monozygotic twins with inflammatory bowel disease. TCRdb re-called the 5' RACE reads, yielding one record per CDR3 amino acid sequence without DNA. This sample's table reports 150,000 to 200,000 distinct CDR3 sequences. The sample taken for sequencing was blood. These receptor sequences come from a human donor with ulcerative colitis or Crohn's disease, or a healthy co-twin of an affected twin (not recorded which).

The chain is built from TRBV18 and TRBJ1-4. The CDR3 has 15 amino acids. Germline V gives CDR1 KGHSH, CDR2 LQKENI. CDR3 residues: CASSPQPATNEKLFF.

V usage is TRBV5-4 and J usage is TRBJ2-7. The germline V gene encodes CDR1 SGHNT and CDR2 YYREEE (reference sequence). This CDR3 spans 15 amino acids. This CDR3 is CASSLETISSYEQYF.

The chain joins TRBV6-4 to TRBJ2-1; checking the TCRdb D call of TRBD1 is not possible without DNA. The CDR3 runs to 11 residues. Per germline, CDR1 MRHNA and CDR2 SNTAGT. This chain's CDR3 is CASSDGGSQFF.